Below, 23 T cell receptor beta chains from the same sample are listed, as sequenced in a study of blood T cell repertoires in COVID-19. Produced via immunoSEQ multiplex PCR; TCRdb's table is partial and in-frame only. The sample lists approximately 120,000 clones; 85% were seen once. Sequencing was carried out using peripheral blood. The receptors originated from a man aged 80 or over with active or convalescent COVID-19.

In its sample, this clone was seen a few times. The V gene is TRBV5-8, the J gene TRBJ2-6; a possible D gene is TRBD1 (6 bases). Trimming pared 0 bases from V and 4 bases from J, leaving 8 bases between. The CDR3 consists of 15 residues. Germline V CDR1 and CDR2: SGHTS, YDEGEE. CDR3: CASSLDRAGANVLTF. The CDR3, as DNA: TGTGCCAGCAGCTTGGACAGGGCGGGGGCCAACGTCCTGACTTTC.

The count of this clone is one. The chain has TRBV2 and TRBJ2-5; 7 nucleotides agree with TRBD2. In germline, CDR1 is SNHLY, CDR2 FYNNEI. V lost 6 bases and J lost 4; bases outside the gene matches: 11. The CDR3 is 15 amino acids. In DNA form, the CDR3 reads TGTGCCAGCAGATCATCAGGGAGGGGCGGAGAGACCCAGTACTTC. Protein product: CASRSSGRGGETQYF.

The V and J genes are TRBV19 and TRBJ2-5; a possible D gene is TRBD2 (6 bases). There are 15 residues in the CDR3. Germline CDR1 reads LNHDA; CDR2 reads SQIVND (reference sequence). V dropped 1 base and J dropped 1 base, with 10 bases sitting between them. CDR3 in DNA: TGTGCCAGTAGTATAGCTGGACTATTCCAAGAGACCCAGTACTTC. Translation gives CASSIAGLFQETQYF.

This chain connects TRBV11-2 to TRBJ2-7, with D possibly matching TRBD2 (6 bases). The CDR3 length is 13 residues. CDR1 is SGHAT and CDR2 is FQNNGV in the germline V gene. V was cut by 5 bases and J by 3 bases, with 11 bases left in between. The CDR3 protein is CASSKATSYEQYF. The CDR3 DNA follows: TGTGCCAGCAGCAAAGCGACTAGCTACGAGCAGTACTTC.

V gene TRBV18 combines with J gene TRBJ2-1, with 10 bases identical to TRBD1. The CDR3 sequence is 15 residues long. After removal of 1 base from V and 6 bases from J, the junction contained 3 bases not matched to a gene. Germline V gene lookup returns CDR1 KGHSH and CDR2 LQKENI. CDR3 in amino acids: CASSPLGTGVNEQFF. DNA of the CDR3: TGTGCCAGCTCACCACTTGGGACAGGGGTCAATGAGCAGTTCTTC. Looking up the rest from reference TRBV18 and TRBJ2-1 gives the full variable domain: NAGVMQNPRHLVRRRGQEARLRCSPMKGHSHVYWYRQLPEEGLKFMVYLQKENIIDESGMPKERFSAEFPKEGPSILRIQQVVRGDSAAYFCASSPLGTGVNEQFFGPGTRLTVL.

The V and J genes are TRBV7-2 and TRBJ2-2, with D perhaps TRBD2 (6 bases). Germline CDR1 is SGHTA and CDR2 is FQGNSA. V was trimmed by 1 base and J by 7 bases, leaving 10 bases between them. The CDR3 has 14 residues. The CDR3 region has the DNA TGTGCCAGCAGCTTAGAACTAGCCGTCGGGGAGCTGTTTTTT. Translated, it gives CASSLELAVGELFF.

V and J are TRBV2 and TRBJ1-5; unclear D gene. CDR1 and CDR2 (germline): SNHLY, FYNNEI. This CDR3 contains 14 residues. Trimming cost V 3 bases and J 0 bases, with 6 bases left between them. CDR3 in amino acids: CASSDTYSNQPQHF. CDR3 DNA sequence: TGTGCCAGCAGTGACACCTATAGCAATCAGCCCCAGCATTTT.

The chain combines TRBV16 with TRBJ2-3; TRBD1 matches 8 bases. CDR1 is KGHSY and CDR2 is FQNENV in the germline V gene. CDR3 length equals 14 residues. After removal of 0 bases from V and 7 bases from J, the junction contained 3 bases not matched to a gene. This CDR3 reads CASSQSRQGNTQYF. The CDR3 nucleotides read TGTGCCAGCAGCCAATCCCGACAGGGGAATACGCAGTATTTT.

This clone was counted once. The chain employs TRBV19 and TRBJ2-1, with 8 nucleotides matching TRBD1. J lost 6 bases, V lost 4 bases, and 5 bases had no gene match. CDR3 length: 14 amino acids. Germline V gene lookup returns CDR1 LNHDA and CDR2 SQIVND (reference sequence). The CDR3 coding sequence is TGTGCCAGTAGTAGGCGGACAGGGTTCAATGAGCAGTTCTTC. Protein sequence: CASSRRTGFNEQFF.

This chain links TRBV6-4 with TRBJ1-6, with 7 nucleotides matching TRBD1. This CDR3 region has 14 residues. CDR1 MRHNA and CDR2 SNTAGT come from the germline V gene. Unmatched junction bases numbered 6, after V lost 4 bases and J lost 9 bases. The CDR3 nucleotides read TGTGCCAGCAGTGTCTTCAGGGGGAGTTCACCCCTCCACTTT. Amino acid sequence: CASSVFRGSSPLHF.

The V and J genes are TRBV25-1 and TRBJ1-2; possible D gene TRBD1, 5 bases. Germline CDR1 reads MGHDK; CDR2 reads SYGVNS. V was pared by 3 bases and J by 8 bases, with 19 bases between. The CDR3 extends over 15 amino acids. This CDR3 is CASSDGGRVMGGYTF. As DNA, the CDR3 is TGTGCCAGCAGTGACGGTGGCAGGGTAATGGGGGGCTACACCTTC.

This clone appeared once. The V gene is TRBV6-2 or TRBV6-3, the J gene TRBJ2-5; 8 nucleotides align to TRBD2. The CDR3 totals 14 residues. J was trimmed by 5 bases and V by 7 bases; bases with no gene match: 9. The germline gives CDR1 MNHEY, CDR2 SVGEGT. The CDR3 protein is CASNPAGARETQYF. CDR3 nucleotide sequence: TGTGCCAGCAACCCAGCGGGAGCTCGCGAGACCCAGTACTTC.

DNA of the CDR3: TGTGCCAGCTCACTTTCAGACGTCGGGAATCAGCCCCAGCATTTT. Translation gives CASSLSDVGNQPQHF. V usage is TRBV18 and J usage is TRBJ1-5; D gene uncertain. The CDR3 totals 15 residues. V was trimmed by 4 bases and J by 4 bases, leaving 14 bases between them. Germline values: CDR1 KGHSH, CDR2 LQKENI.

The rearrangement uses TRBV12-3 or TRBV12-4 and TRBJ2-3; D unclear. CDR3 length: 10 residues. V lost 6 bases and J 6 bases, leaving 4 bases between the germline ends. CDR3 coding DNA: TGTGCCAGCAGGAGCGATACGCAGTATTTT. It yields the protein CASRSDTQYF.

In nucleotides, the CDR3 is TGTGCCAGTAGCAGGGTCACACCTAGCACAGATACGCAGTATTTT. It yields the protein CASSRVTPSTDTQYF. The chain recombines TRBV6-5 with TRBJ2-3; possibly TRBD1 for D (5 bases). The V gene's germline CDR1 is MNHEY and CDR2 SVGAGI. The CDR3 consists of 15 residues. With 9 bases removed from V and 0 bases from J, the gap between germline ends came to 16 bases.

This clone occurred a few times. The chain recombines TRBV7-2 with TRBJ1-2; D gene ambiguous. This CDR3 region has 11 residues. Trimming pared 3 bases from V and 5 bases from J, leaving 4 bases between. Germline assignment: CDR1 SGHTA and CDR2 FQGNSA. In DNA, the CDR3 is TGTGCCAGCAGCTTGAGATATGGCTACACCTTC. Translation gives CASSLRYGYTF.

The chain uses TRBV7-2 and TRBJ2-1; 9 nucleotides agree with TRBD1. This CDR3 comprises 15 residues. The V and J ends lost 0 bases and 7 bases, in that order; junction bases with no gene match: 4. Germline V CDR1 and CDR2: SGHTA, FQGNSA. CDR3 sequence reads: CASSLAGQGMNEQFF. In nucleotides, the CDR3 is TGTGCCAGCAGCTTAGCAGGACAGGGGATGAATGAGCAGTTCTTC.

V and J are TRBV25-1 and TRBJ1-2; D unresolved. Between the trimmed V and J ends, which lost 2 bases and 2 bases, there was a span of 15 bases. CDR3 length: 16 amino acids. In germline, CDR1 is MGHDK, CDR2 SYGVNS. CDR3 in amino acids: CASSESSWYRNYGYTF. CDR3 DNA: TGTGCCAGCAGTGAAAGTTCCTGGTACAGAAACTATGGCTACACCTTC.

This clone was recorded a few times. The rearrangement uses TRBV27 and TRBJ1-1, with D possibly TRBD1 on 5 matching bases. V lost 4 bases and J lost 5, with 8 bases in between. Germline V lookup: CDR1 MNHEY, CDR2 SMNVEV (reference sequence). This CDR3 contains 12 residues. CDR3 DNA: TGTGCCAGCAGTTACACAGGTACTGAAGCTTTCTTT. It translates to CASSYTGTEAFF.

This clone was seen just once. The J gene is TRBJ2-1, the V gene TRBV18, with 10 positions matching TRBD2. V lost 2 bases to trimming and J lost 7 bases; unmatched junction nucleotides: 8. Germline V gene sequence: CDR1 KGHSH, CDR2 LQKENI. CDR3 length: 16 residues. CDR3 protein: CASSPGVAGGGNEQFF. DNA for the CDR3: TGTGCCAGCTCACCAGGGGTAGCGGGAGGAGGGAATGAGCAGTTCTTC.

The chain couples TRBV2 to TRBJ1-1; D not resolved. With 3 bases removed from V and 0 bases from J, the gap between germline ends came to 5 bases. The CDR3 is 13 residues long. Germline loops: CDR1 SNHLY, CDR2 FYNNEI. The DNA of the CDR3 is TGTGCCAGCAGTGATACGGTGAACACTGAAGCTTTCTTT. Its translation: CASSDTVNTEAFF.

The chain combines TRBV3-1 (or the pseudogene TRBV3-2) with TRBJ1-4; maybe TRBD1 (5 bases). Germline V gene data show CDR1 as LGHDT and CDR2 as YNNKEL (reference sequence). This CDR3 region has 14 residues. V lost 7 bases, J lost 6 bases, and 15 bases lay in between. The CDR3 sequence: CASTMGGIDEKLFF. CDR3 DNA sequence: TGTGCCAGCACGATGGGGGGGATCGATGAAAAACTGTTTTTT.

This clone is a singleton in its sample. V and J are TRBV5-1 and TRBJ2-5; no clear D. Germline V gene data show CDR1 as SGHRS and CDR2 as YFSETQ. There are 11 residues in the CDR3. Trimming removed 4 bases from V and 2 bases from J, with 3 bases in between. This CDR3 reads CASSQQETQYF. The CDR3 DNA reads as TGCGCCAGCAGCCAACAAGAGACCCAGTACTTC.